The 6 T cell receptor beta chains presented below share a single source sample, sequenced in a study of T cells after yellow fever vaccination. TCRdb called the 5' RACE reads again in MiXCR, with one record for every CDR3 protein. The sample holds 250,000 to 300,000 distinct CDR3 sequences, roughly 5.2% seen once. This specimen consisted of CD4+ T cells sorted from PBMCs, obtained on the day of the yellow fever booster vaccination. Receptors originate from a man aged 18 to 30 who received the YFV17D yellow fever vaccine.

The table lists this clonotype with many counts. This chain uses TRBV7-8 with TRBJ2-3; D not resolved. This CDR3 is 14 amino acids long. Per the germline V gene, CDR1 is SGHVS and CDR2 is FQNEAQ. V dropped 5 bases and J dropped 2 bases, with 11 bases sitting between them. Here the CDR3 reads CASSRGKYTDTQYF. DNA for the CDR3: TGTGCCAGCAGCCGCGGCAAGTACACAGATACGCAGTATTTT.

The rearrangement links TRBV27 to TRBJ1-1; TRBD1 agrees at 8 bases. CDR1 MNHEY and CDR2 SMNVEV come from the germline V gene (reference sequence). Losses at the gene ends were 3 bases for V and 11 bases for J; bases not matched to a gene: 11. The CDR3 runs 14 residues. The CDR3 reads CASSFFQGAGEAFF. In DNA form, the CDR3 reads TGTGCCAGCAGTTTTTTCCAGGGGGCAGGGGAGGCTTTCTTT.

The table lists this clonotype with a few counts. The chain employs TRBV25-1 and TRBJ2-3, with 10 bases lining up with TRBD2. V shed 3 bases, J shed 4 bases, and the junction held 7 bases outside the gene matches. The CDR3 runs 16 residues. Germline CDR1 MGHDK, CDR2 SYGVNS. The CDR3 loop is CASSDGQRGGPDTQYF. The CDR3 region has the DNA TGTGCCAGCAGTGACGGCCAGCGGGGGGGCCCAGATACGCAGTATTTT.

This clonotype was counted between two and nine times. This chain connects TRBV11-2 to TRBJ1-1, with TRBD1 as a possible D gene (6 bases). Looked up from germline, CDR1 is SGHAT and CDR2 is FQNNGV. Trimming took 1 base from V and 0 from J, leaving 12 bases between them. The CDR3 spans 16 residues. The CDR3 region is CASSLAVDSLNTEAFF. CDR3 DNA: TGTGCCAGCAGCTTAGCGGTGGACAGTCTGAACACTGAAGCTTTCTTT.

CDR3 sequence reads: CASSRTGRKTQYF. The CDR3 region has the DNA TGTGCCAGCAGTCGGACAGGGAGGAAGACCCAGTACTTC. The chain combines TRBV12-3 or TRBV12-4 with TRBJ2-5; 8 bases fit TRBD1. The V gene end was trimmed by 5 bases and the J gene end by 6 bases; junction bases not matched to a gene: 5. CDR3 length equals 13 residues.

This chain uses TRBV20-1 with TRBJ2-7; the D gene could be TRBD1 or TRBD2 (5 bases each). The CDR3 is 13 amino acids. Germline V gives CDR1 DFQATT, CDR2 SNEGSKA (reference sequence). The chain's CDR3 is CRASRGRVGEQYV. The CDR3 coding sequence is TGCAGAGCTTCCCGGGGACGGGTCGGCGAGCAGTACGTC.